The rows below give T cell receptor beta chains drawn from one sample of a study of T-cell memory formation after mild COVID-19. Each CDR3 protein is one row after TCRdb ran MiXCR on the 5' RACE reads. The sample lists roughly 600,000 distinct CDR3 sequences, around 17% occurring once. The sample consisted of PBMCs or a T cell subset sorted from them (not recorded which). Receptors were obtained from an adult woman who had mild COVID-19 (a few samples of this study predate the infection). Cell type and time point are not known. Each CDR3 is given with its conserved first and last residue. The D gene is left open where the match is weak. Clone sizes are given selectively: once, few, many, or a class where the clone is expanded.

V	J	size	D	CDR3	DNA
TRBV18	TRBJ2-7	NA	NA	CASSPPVSQEQYF	TGTGCCAGCTCACCACCAGTGTCGCAGGAGCAGTACTTC
TRBV13	TRBJ2-7	NA	NA	CASSFRGNYEQYF	TGTGCCAGCAGCTTTAGGGGGAACTACGAGCAGTACTTC
TRBV3-1	TRBJ2-7	NA	TRBD2	CASSQGREIWEQYF	TGTGCCAGCAGCCAGGGGCGGGAGATCTGGGAGCAGTACTTC
TRBV6-1	TRBJ2-1	few	TRBD2	CASSGLAQSRPGQFF	TGTGCCAGCAGTGGACTAGCTCAAAGTCGCCCGGGGCAGTTCTTC
TRBV14	TRBJ2-3	few	NA	CASSRSRVAGRNTDTQYF	TGTGCCAGCAGCCGTTCCCGGGTGGCGGGGAGAAACACAGATACGCAGTATTTT
TRBV6-6	TRBJ1-5	NA	NA	CASSYYGGARNQPQHF	TGTGCCAGCAGTTACTATGGGGGGGCGAGGAATCAGCCCCAGCATTTT
TRBV4-1	TRBJ2-1	few	TRBD2	CASSQDETSANEQFF	TGCGCCAGCAGCCAAGATGAAACTAGCGCCAATGAGCAGTTCTTC
TRBV3-1	TRBJ1-2	NA	TRBD1	CASSPPGTGFGYTF	TGTGCCAGCAGCCCGCCGGGGACAGGATTTGGCTACACCTTC
TRBV6-2/TRBV6-3	TRBJ2-5	NA	NA	CASNPSRQETQYF	TGTGCCAGCAACCCTTCGCGTCAAGAGACCCAGTACTTC
TRBV20-1	TRBJ2-2	few	NA	CSASSAGTGELFF	TGCAGTGCTAGTAGTGCTGGGACCGGGGAGCTGTTTTTT
TRBV24-1	TRBJ2-1	NA	NA	CATSVGLLSSRDEQFF	TGTGCCACCAGCGTAGGGCTTCTCTCTAGCAGGGATGAGCAGTTCTTC
TRBV29-1	TRBJ2-3	NA	NA	CSVGFGATDTQYF	TGCAGCGTTGGTTTCGGCGCCACAGATACGCAGTATTTT
TRBV7-9	TRBJ1-1	few	NA	CASSFGPASMNTEAFF	TGTGCCAGCAGCTTTGGGCCAGCCAGCATGAACACTGAAGCTTTCTTT
TRBV7-9	TRBJ1-4	NA	NA	CASRGGANEKLFF	TGTGCCAGCAGAGGGGGGGCTAATGAAAAACTGTTTTTT
TRBV5-8	TRBJ2-5	few	NA	CASSYQTGARETQYF	TGTGCCAGCAGCTACCAGACGGGGGCGAGGGAGACCCAGTACTTC
TRBV7-2	TRBJ2-3	NA	NA	CASSSPPWRGGTDTQYF	TGTGCCAGCAGCTCCCCCCCGTGGAGGGGGGGAACAGATACGCAGTATTTT
TRBV3-1	TRBJ2-7	few	NA	CASSEGISEGYEQYF	TGTGCCAGCAGCGAGGGGATTTCAGAGGGCTACGAGCAGTACTTC
TRBV4-1	TRBJ1-1	NA	TRBD1	CASSNRGNTEAFF	TGCGCCAGCAGCAACAGGGGAAACACTGAAGCTTTCTTT
TRBV5-1	TRBJ1-2	NA	NA	CASSLDVNYGYTF	TGCGCCAGCAGCTTAGACGTTAACTATGGCTACACCTTC
TRBV20-1	TRBJ2-7	NA	NA	CSARDDNSASYSYEQYF	TGCAGTGCTAGAGATGATAATTCGGCTAGCTACTCCTACGAGCAGTACTTC
TRBV7-9	TRBJ1-2	few	NA	CASSSPFSTDYGYTF	TGTGCCAGCAGCTCGCCATTTTCGACCGACTATGGCTACACCTTC